This T cell receptor (beta chain) was sequenced for a study of T-cell memory formation after mild COVID-19. Details on this clonotype: The antigen remains unidentified.

Study-wide results and caveats: CD4+ contracting clones lay mainly in CM and EM, CD8+ ones in EMRA. Clones shrinking between day 15 and 85 showed a balanced CD4/CD8 split, and those that grew later tilted toward CD4+.

Employing constant-segment primers, 5'RACE generated TCR alpha and TCR beta cDNA libraries bearing sample barcodes and UMIs. TCRdb reprocessed the 5' RACE reads via MiXCR and lists one record per CDR3 protein. Of 250,000 to 350,000 distinct CDR3 sequences listed, 15% to 20% are singletons. What was sequenced was PBMCs or a T cell subset sorted from them (not recorded which). This TCR came from a man aged 18 to 30 who had mild COVID-19 (a few samples of this study predate the infection). Cell type and time point are not known.

The CDR3 here is CASTRNRGTDTQYF. The CDR3, as DNA: TGTGCCAGCACCCGAAACAGGGGCACAGATACGCAGTATTTT. The V and J genes are TRBV12-3 or TRBV12-4 and TRBJ2-3; D perhaps matches TRBD1 (6 bases). Trimming removed 7 bases from V and 1 base from J, with 12 bases in between. This CDR3 is built from 14 residues.